The 26 T cell receptor beta chains given below trace back to one sample, sequenced in a study of T cell changes during pregnancy in multiple sclerosis. Measured with immunoSEQ multiplex PCR; TCRdb has only the in-frame clones, and not every one. The sample lists some 52,000 clones; roughly 92% were seen once. The input for sequencing was CD4+ T cells from peripheral blood mononuclear cells, taken in the third trimester of pregnancy. The source of these receptors is a female donor with multiple sclerosis, enrolled in a pregnancy study.

The chain uses TRBV6-6 and TRBJ2-7, with D tentatively TRBD2 (5 bases). Trimming stripped 5 bases from V and 5 bases from J, with 13 bases between. This CDR3 has 13 amino acids. Germline values: CDR1 MNHNY, CDR2 SVGAGI (reference sequence). In nucleotides, the CDR3 is TGTGCCAGCAGTCGGGATTCCGGGGACGAGCAGTACTTC. Translation gives CASSRDSGDEQYF.

The genes are TRBV19 and TRBJ1-6; TRBD1 aligns across 9 bases. The V gene's germline CDR1 is LNHDA and CDR2 SQIVND (reference sequence). The CDR3 totals 15 residues. Trimming at V came to 4 bases and at J to 8 bases, leaving 6 bases not matched to a gene. As DNA, the CDR3 is TGTGCCAGTAGTACTCTCCGGACAGGGGATTCACCCCTCCACTTT. Its protein product is CASSTLRTGDSPLHF.

CDR3 DNA: TGTGCCACCAGCAGAGGGGCCGCAGGGGGTAAAGCTGGAAACACCATATATTTT. Its translation is CATSRGAAGGKAGNTIYF. The J gene is TRBJ1-3, the V gene TRBV15, with 7 positions matching TRBD1. With 1 base clipped from V and 2 bases from J, the junction kept 11 bases outside the gene matches. The CDR3 loop spans 18 amino acids. Germline-derived CDR1 and CDR2 are LNHNV and YYDKDF (reference sequence).

This clone appeared a few times. The chain recombines TRBV14 with TRBJ2-5, with a tentative D call TRBD1 (6 bases). The germline V gene has CDR1 SGHDN and CDR2 FVKESK. V lost 4 bases and J 2 bases, leaving 14 bases between the germline ends. There are 15 residues in the CDR3. CDR3 amino acids: CASSLGQKEQETQYF. CDR3 nucleotides: TGTGCCAGCAGCCTTGGACAGAAAGAACAAGAGACCCAGTACTTC.

The V and J genes are TRBV15 and TRBJ1-1, with D tentatively TRBD1 (6 bases). V dropped 4 bases and J dropped 5 bases, with 11 bases sitting between them. Germline lookup yields CDR1 LNHNV and CDR2 YYDKDF (reference sequence). CDR3 length equals 13 residues. The CDR3 DNA is TGTGCCACCAGCAAAGGGGGGGGGACTGAAGCTTTCTTT. Translation gives CATSKGGGTEAFF. The full variable domain, rest sourced from reference TRBV15 and TRBJ1-1, is DAMVIQNPRYQVTQFGKPVTLSCSQTLNHNVMYWYQQKSSQAPKLLFHYYDKDFNNEADTPDNFQSRRPNTSFCFLDIRSPGLGDTAMYLCATSKGGGTEAFFGQGTRLTVV.

The chain carries TRBV7-6 and TRBJ2-1; 8 bases line up with TRBD1. CDR1 and CDR2 (germline): SGHVS, FNYEAQ. This CDR3 is 13 amino acids long. The junction had 4 bases not matched to a gene; V was cut back by 7 bases and J by 5 bases. The CDR3 coding sequence is TGTGCCAGCAAGACAGGGGTGGACAATGAGCAGTTCTTC. Amino acid sequence: CASKTGVDNEQFF. The full variable domain, its missing parts supplied by reference TRBV7-6 and TRBJ2-1, is GAGVSQSPRYKVTKRGQDVALRCDPISGHVSLYWYRQALGQGPEFLTYFNYEAQQDKSGLPNDRFSAERPEGSISTLTIQRTEQRDSAMYRCASKTGVDNEQFFGPGTRLTVL.

The gene calls are TRBV7-9 and TRBJ1-1, with D perhaps TRBD1 (5 bases). Germline CDR1 is SEHNR and CDR2 is FQNEAQ (reference sequence). Trimming pared 5 bases from V and 1 base from J, leaving 14 bases between. This CDR3 has 15 residues. The CDR3 reads CASSPPGGKNTEAFF. The CDR3 nucleotides are TGTGCCAGCAGCCCCCCCGGGGGAAAGAACACTGAAGCTTTCTTT.

The rearrangement links TRBV19 to TRBJ1-1; D may be TRBD1 (6 bases). Germline V gene lookup returns CDR1 LNHDA and CDR2 SQIVND (reference sequence). This CDR3 has 16 amino acids. The ends were cut back, 6 bases at V and 3 bases at J, with 20 bases in the middle. CDR3 residues: CASSTTGQPRHTEAFF. In DNA, the CDR3 is TGTGCCAGTAGCACCACAGGACAGCCGAGACACACTGAAGCTTTCTTT. Full variable domain (remainder filled in from reference TRBV19 and TRBJ1-1): DGGITQSPKYLFRKEGQNVTLSCEQNLNHDAMYWYRQDPGQGLRLIYYSQIVNDFQKGDIAEGYSVSREKKESFPLTVTSAQKNPTAFYLCASSTTGQPRHTEAFFGQGTRLTVV.

The chain carries TRBV28 and TRBJ2-7; D ambiguous. This CDR3 spans 13 amino acids. CDR1 and CDR2 from the germline V gene are MDHEN and SYDVKM. V lost 6 bases and J lost 0, with 9 bases in between. Here the CDR3 DNA reads TGTGCCAGCAGCTCGTCCCTCTCCTACGAGCAGTACTTC. Its translation: CASSSSLSYEQYF.

The rearrangement links TRBV7-2 to TRBJ1-2; D unresolved. The CDR3 spans 13 residues. Looked up from germline, CDR1 is SGHTA and CDR2 is FQGNSA. V was pared by 1 base and J by 8 bases, with 11 bases between. This chain's CDR3 is CASSLEPGKGYTF. CDR3 in DNA: TGTGCCAGCAGCTTAGAACCGGGGAAAGGCTACACCTTC.

The chain is built from TRBV15 and TRBJ1-1; D gene unclear. There are 14 residues in the CDR3. In germline, CDR1 is LNHNV, CDR2 YYDKDF (reference sequence). The V and J ends lost 3 bases and 1 base respectively, with 9 bases between them. The CDR3 reads CATSSGAKNTEAFF. The CDR3, as DNA: TGTGCCACCAGCAGCGGAGCAAAGAACACTGAAGCTTTCTTT.

This chain connects TRBV19 to TRBJ1-2; 7 bases are a match to TRBD1. J lost 4 bases, V lost 5 bases, and 10 bases had no gene match. The germline gives CDR1 LNHDA, CDR2 SQIVND (reference sequence). This CDR3 has 15 residues. The CDR3 spells CASSLGQPLLYGYTF. CDR3 bases: TGTGCCAGTAGTTTGGGACAGCCGCTCCTCTATGGCTACACCTTC.

The chain recombines TRBV5-1 with TRBJ2-7, with D tentatively TRBD2 (5 bases). The V gene lost 2 bases and the J gene lost 3 bases, with 6 bases spanning the gap. Germline V lookup: CDR1 SGHRS, CDR2 YFSETQ. This CDR3 has 12 residues. This chain's CDR3 is CASSLDYYEQYF. CDR3 nucleotides: TGCGCCAGCAGCTTAGACTACTACGAGCAGTACTTC.

Here the CDR3 DNA reads TGCGCCAGCAGCTTGGATAGCGGGGGGGAAGAGACCCAGTACTTC. It encodes CASSLDSGGEETQYF. The chain joins TRBV5-1 to TRBJ2-5; 11 bases fit TRBD2. The CDR3 has 15 residues. Per germline, CDR1 SGHRS and CDR2 YFSETQ. V shed 0 bases, J shed 3 bases, and the junction held 1 base outside the gene matches.

The chain couples TRBV6-1 to TRBJ1-6, with 8 bases aligning to TRBD1. Trimming at V came to 5 bases and at J to 7 bases, leaving 1 base not matched to a gene. This CDR3 region has 13 residues. CDR1 and CDR2 (germline): MNHNS, SASEGT. For the CDR3, the DNA is TGTGCCAGCAGTAGACAGGGGAATTCACCCCTCCACTTT. Residues: CASSRQGNSPLHF.

The gene calls are TRBV6-1 and TRBJ2-1; a weak D match, TRBD1 (6 bases). The CDR3 has 14 amino acids. Trimming stripped 1 base from V and 11 bases from J, with 15 bases between. CDR1 and CDR2 (germline): MNHNS, SASEGT. The CDR3 region has the DNA TGTGCCAGCAGTGAAGTTCAGGGGTCGGTTCAGCAGTTCTTC. Translated: CASSEVQGSVQQFF.

The CDR3 loop reads CASSPQPGQGGDTQYF. DNA for the CDR3: TGTGCCAGCAGCCCGCAACCGGGACAGGGTGGAGATACGCAGTATTTT. The chain recombines TRBV7-9 with TRBJ2-3; 9 nucleotides line up with TRBD1. V lost 5 bases to trimming and J lost 5 bases; unmatched junction nucleotides: 11. This CDR3 has 16 amino acids. Germline V gene sequence: CDR1 SEHNR, CDR2 FQNEAQ (reference sequence).

The chain links TRBV11-3 to TRBJ2-3; the D gene is possibly TRBD2 (7 bases). The CDR3 runs 15 residues. Trimming cost V 1 base and J 4 bases, with 12 bases left between them. Germline CDR1 is SGHNT and CDR2 is YENEEA. The CDR3 reads CASSLGGGPSDTQYF. CDR3 coding DNA: TGTGCCAGCAGCTTAGGCGGGGGCCCATCAGATACGCAGTATTTT. Based on the CDR3 plus reference TRBV11-3 and TRBJ2-3, the full variable domain is EAGVVQSPRYKIIEKKQPVAFWCNPISGHNTLYWYLQNLGQGPELLIRYENEEAVDDSQLPKDRFSAERLKGVDSTLKIQPAELGDSAVYLCASSLGGGPSDTQYFGPGTRLTVL.

This clone showed up just once. This chain uses TRBV30 with TRBJ2-1; D might be TRBD2 (5 bases). CDR3 length: 12 amino acids. V dropped 1 base and J dropped 9 bases, with 10 bases sitting between them. Germline CDR1 is GTSNPN and CDR2 is SVGIG (reference sequence). Written as DNA, the CDR3 is TGTGCCTGGAGTGGGGGAGTGGGTGAGCAGTTCTTC. It encodes CAWSGGVGEQFF.

The chain combines TRBV28 with TRBJ1-1, with D possibly TRBD1 on 6 matching bases. In germline, CDR1 is MDHEN, CDR2 SYDVKM. Trimming cost V 6 bases and J 2 bases, with 13 bases left between them. The CDR3 has 14 residues. DNA of the CDR3: TGTGCCAGCAGCCATCGGGGGGCCAACACTGAAGCTTTCTTT. Translated: CASSHRGANTEAFF.

This clone was observed a single time. CDR3 sequence reads: CASSPGLAGGSVQETQYF. CDR3 nucleotides: TGTGCCAGCAGCCCCGGACTAGCGGGAGGCTCAGTTCAAGAGACCCAGTACTTC. The chain combines TRBV7-8 with TRBJ2-5; 14 bases agree with TRBD2. The CDR3 sequence is 18 residues long. J gave up 2 bases and V 5 bases, and 10 bases lay outside the gene matches. Germline values: CDR1 SGHVS, CDR2 FQNEAQ.

The table lists this clone with a few counts. The chain links TRBV28 to TRBJ2-1, with 8 bases aligning to TRBD1. The V gene end was trimmed by 6 bases and the J gene end by 2 bases; junction bases not matched to a gene: 3. The CDR3 is 14 amino acids. Germline V gene lookup returns CDR1 MDHEN and CDR2 SYDVKM. The CDR3 nucleotides read TGTGCCAGCAGCCAACAGGGGGCCTACAATGAGCAGTTCTTC. It specifies CASSQQGAYNEQFF.

The CDR3 DNA sequence: TGTGCCAGCAGTGGGGCGTGGTCCGAGCAGTACTTC. Its translation is CASSGAWSEQYF. The chain uses TRBV6-6 and TRBJ2-7; the D gene is possibly TRBD1 (5 bases). The CDR3 is 12 residues long. Trimming removed 5 bases from V and 6 bases from J, with 11 bases in between. The germline V gene has CDR1 MNHNY and CDR2 SVGAGI (reference sequence).

V gene TRBV5-6 combines with J gene TRBJ2-1; 8 nucleotides match TRBD1. V gave up 0 bases and J gave up 8 bases; unmatched junction bases: 7. Germline CDR1 and CDR2: SGHDT and YYEEEE. This CDR3 has 15 amino acids. The CDR3 reads CASSLVGSGGHEQFF. CDR3 sequence (DNA): TGTGCCAGCAGCTTGGTAGGGTCAGGGGGCCATGAGCAGTTCTTC.

The chain is built from TRBV30 and TRBJ2-7; D is ambiguous. The V end was cut by 5 bases, the J end by 3 bases, with 8 bases between. The V gene's germline CDR1 is GTSNPN and CDR2 SVGIG (reference sequence). The CDR3 has 11 residues. CDR3 amino acids: CAWSIRYEQYF. Here the CDR3 DNA reads TGTGCCTGGTCTATCCGCTACGAGCAGTACTTC.

V is TRBV9 and J is TRBJ2-1, with TRBD2 identical over 12 bases. There are 15 residues in the CDR3. From germline, CDR1 is SGDLS and CDR2 YYNGEE. J lost 8 bases, V lost 3 bases, and 6 bases had no gene match. This CDR3 reads CASSGLAGGLDEQFF. The CDR3 DNA reads TGTGCCAGCAGCGGCCTAGCGGGGGGGCTGGATGAGCAGTTCTTC.